This T cell receptor (beta chain) was sequenced for a study of T cell repertoires in cytomegalovirus infection. Study-level background: The authors relied on CMV epitopes, both recently identified HLA-C-restricted and well-studied HLA-B-restricted. Shared public TCR beta signatures pointed to both CMV infection and a matching HLA type. Study outcomes and limitations: There were carriers of CMV plus the relevant HLA, and cumulative public TCR beta family frequency identified them. The response measured ex vivo was dominated by TCR beta clonotypes (HLA-C-restricted and CMV-specific).

TCRdb fed the reads into MiXCR, producing one record per CDR3 protein. The sample lists hundreds of thousands of distinct CDR3 sequences, 33% occurring once. In the case of this clonotype: What it binds is not known.

V lost 1 base and J 5 bases, leaving 11 bases between the germline ends. This CDR3 is 15 amino acids long. CDR1 SGHTA and CDR2 FQGNSA come from the germline V gene. The sequencing here drew on cultured PBMCs, taken from culture after CMV antigen stimulation. The TCR originated in a human donor in good health (CMV status not recorded). Some clones in this sample may be carry-over from other donors' samples. The rearrangement uses TRBV7-2 and TRBJ2-2; a weak D match, TRBD2 (6 bases). The CDR3 DNA follows: TGTGCCAGCAGCTTAGTAGTAGCGGCTACCGGGGAGCTGTTTTTT. Amino acid sequence: CASSLVVAATGELFF.